What follows are 8 T cell receptor beta chains derived from one specimen sequenced in a study of T cells in Graves' hyperthyroidism and ophthalmopathy. Amplification yielded TCR beta CDR3 regions, with RNA transcripts as the source. Initially, a first-round RT-PCR of the TCR CDR3 employed the HTBI primer set. One entry per CDR3 protein, called by TCRdb with MiXCR from the multiplex PCR reads. This sample carries 490,000 or so distinct CDR3 sequences, roughly 45% of them seen once, and the ten largest clones take about two fifths. The sequenced sample was peripheral blood or thyroid tissue (not recorded which). The receptors were gathered from an adult woman with Graves' disease, either hyperthyroidism or ophthalmopathy (not recorded which).

V is TRBV2 and J is TRBJ1-6, with TRBD1 matching over 9 bases. This CDR3 has 16 amino acids. The junction had 11 bases not matched to a gene; V was cut back by 7 bases and J by 7 bases. Per germline, CDR1 SNHLY and CDR2 FYNNEI. The CDR3 region is CASTPGQGPSNSPLHF. The DNA for the CDR3 is TGTGCCAGCACTCCGGGACAGGGACCGTCCAATTCACCCCTCCACTTT.

Notes on this clonotype: A much larger clone differs by one base, so this may be a read error. The chain joins TRBV14 to TRBJ2-5; no definite D call. The CDR3 length is 14 residues. Trimming stripped 0 bases from V and 5 bases from J, with 10 bases between. CDR1 and CDR2 (germline): SGHDN, FVKESK. CDR3 sequence (DNA): TGTGCCAGCAGCCAAGATCAAACCGTCGAGACCCAGTACTTC. Its protein is CASSQDQTVETQYF.

In this sample, this clonotype turned up once. The chain links TRBV7-3 to TRBJ1-4; perhaps TRBD1 as D (5 bases). The CDR3 has 15 amino acids. V lost 4 bases and J lost 8, with 17 bases in between. The germline gives CDR1 SGHTA, CDR2 FQGTGA. CDR3 amino acids: CASSSGRGSREKLFF. DNA for the CDR3: TGTGCCAGCAGCTCGGGGAGGGGTAGCAGGGAAAAACTGTTTTTT.

This clonotype was observed a single time. The rearrangement joins TRBV9 to TRBJ2-7, with D possibly matching TRBD2 (6 bases). V lost 3 bases to trimming and J lost 0 bases, with 13 bases between them. The germline gives CDR1 SGDLS, CDR2 YYNGEE. This CDR3 comprises 15 residues. CDR3 sequence: CASSGSRGSSYEQYF. CDR3 DNA: TGTGCCAGCAGCGGATCCCGGGGGAGCTCCTACGAGCAGTACTTC.

As for this clonotype: A much larger clone sits a single nucleotide away, making a read error possible. The rearrangement links TRBV11-2 to TRBJ2-7, with unresolved D. CDR1 is SGHAT, CDR2 FQNNGV, per germline. The CDR3 is made up of 16 amino acids. As DNA, the CDR3 is TGTGCCAGCAGCTTAGCCCGTGTCTCGAACTCCTACGAGCGGTACTTC. Protein: CASSLARVSNSYERYF.

The chain couples TRBV20-1 to TRBJ2-5; D gene unclear. This CDR3 has 12 residues. CDR1 and CDR2 (germline): DFQATT, SNEGSKA (reference sequence). The V end was cut by 7 bases, the J end by 4 bases, with 13 bases between. CDR3 in DNA: TGCAGTGATGCCCCGACGGGAGAGACCCAGTACTTC. It yields the protein CSDAPTGETQYF.

The chain carries TRBV30 and TRBJ1-1; D is undetermined. Germline CDR1 GTSNPN, CDR2 SVGIG (reference sequence). The CDR3 length is 13 residues. V lost 0 bases and J lost 3, with 8 bases in between. The DNA of the CDR3 is TGTGCCTGGAGTGTAACGGGGTACACTGAAGCTTTCTTT. Translated: CAWSVTGYTEAFF.

In this sample, this clonotype turned up once. The V and J genes are TRBV2 and TRBJ1-4; D is uncertain. The CDR3 length is 13 residues. Trimming cost V 7 bases and J 4 bases, with 10 bases left between them. Germline assignment: CDR1 SNHLY and CDR2 FYNNEI. CDR3 amino acids: CASTSDHNEKLFF. The CDR3 DNA sequence: TGTGCCAGCACTTCGGACCATAATGAAAAACTGTTTTTT.